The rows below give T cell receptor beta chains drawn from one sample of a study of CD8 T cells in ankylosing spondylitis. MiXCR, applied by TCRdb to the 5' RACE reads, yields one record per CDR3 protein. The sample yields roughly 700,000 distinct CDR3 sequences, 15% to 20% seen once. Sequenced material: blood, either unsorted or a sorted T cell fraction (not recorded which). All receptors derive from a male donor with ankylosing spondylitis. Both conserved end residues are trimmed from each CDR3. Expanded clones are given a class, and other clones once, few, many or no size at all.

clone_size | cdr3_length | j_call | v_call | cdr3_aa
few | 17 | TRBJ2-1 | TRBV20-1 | SARVSHEGDQSGGNEQF
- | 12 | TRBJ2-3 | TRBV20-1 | SARESGRTDTQY
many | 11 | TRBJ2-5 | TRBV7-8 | ASSFRVQETQY
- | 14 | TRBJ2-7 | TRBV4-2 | ASSQGSSGTSYEQY
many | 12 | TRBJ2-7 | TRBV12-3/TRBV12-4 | ASNGQGDSYEQY
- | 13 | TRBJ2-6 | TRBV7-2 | ASSFGNTGANVLT
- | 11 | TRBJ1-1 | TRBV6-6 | ASSPPGSNEAF
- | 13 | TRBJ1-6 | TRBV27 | ASSKLTSYNSPLH
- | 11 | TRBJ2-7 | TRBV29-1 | SAEAGPAYEQY
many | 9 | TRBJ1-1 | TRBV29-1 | SVPGQGGAF
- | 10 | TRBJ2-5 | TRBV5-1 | ASSYKGETQY
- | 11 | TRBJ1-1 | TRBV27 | ASSLFQATEAF
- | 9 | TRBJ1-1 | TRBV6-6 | ASNQKGGRF
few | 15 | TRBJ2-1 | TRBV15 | ATSGGWRAGVSSEQF
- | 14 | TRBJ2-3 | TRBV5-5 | ASSILAGLRTDTQY
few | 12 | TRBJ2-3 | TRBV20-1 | SARVGGRTDTQY
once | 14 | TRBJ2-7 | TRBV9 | ASSATGTSGVYEQY
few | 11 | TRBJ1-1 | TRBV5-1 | ASSLKRYTEVF
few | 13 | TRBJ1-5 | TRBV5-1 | ASSLAGTVHQPQH
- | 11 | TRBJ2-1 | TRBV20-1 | SAREAVYNEQF
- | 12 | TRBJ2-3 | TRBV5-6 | ASTHGGSRDTQY
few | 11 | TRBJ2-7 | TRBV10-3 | AISGDSNYEQY
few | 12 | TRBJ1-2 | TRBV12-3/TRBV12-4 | ASSFSRQGNGYT
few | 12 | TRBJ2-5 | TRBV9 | ASSFTGAGETQY
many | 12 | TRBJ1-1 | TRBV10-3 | ATSGREPNTEAF
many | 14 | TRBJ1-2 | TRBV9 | ASSVDRRGGLRGYT
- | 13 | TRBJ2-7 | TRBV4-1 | ASSQGLGGRVEQY
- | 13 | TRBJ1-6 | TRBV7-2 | ASSLVVGTASPLH
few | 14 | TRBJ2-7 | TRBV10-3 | AISFLQRDGSYEQY
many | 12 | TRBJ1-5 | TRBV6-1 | ASSGWGGNQPQH
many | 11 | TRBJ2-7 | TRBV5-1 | ASATVGPDEQY
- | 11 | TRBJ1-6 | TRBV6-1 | ASSIIGGLNYH
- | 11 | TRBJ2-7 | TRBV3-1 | ASSRSSNYEQY
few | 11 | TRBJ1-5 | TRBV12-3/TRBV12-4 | ASSPGRYQPQH
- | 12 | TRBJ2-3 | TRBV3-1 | ASSHTGGTDTQY
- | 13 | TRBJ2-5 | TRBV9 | ASSVSLAGGETQY
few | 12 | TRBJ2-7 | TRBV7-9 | ASVLGEGLYEQY
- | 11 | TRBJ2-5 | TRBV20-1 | SARGQTQETQY
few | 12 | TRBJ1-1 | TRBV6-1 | ASTTDRLNTEAF
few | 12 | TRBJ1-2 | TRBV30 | AWRDRGMYYGYT
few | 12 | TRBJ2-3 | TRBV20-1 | SAKSGGGTDTQY
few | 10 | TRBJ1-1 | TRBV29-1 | SVSPSLTEAF
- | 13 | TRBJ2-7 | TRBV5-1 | ASSWRGLAVYEQY
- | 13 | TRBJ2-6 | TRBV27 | ASSWGRSGANVLT
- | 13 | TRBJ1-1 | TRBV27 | ASSLNQGTDTEAF
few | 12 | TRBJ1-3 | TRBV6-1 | ASIVGAWRNTIY
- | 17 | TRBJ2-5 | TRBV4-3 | ASSQDRASGRLGQETQY
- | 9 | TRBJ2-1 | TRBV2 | ASRGGGEQF
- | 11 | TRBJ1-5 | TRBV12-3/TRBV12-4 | ASSWGLKTSQH
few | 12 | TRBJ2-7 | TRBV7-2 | ASSGRGPTYEQY